One and the same sample provided the 23 T cell receptor beta chains below, sequenced in a study of shared clonotypes between healthy human individuals. Assay: immunoSEQ multiplex PCR; the TCRdb copy retains only in-frame clones and omits some. Of 1.4 million to 1.5 million clones in the sample, roughly 97% were seen once. The sequenced sample consisted of naive CD4+ T cells sorted from blood. Subset denoted: CD45RA+ positively selected. These receptors were obtained from a man aged 25-45 years in good health.

The chain has TRBV7-8 and TRBJ2-5; a weak D match, TRBD1 (5 bases). In germline, CDR1 is SGHVS, CDR2 FQNEAQ. V was cut by 1 base and J by 3 bases, with 12 bases left in between. The CDR3 sequence is 15 residues long. The CDR3 coding sequence is TGTGCCAGCAGCTTAGAACAGGTGATTAAAGAGACCCAGTACTTC. It translates to CASSLEQVIKETQYF.

The CDR3 DNA reads TGTGCCAGTAGTGAGACAGGGGTCTCCTACGAGCAGTACTTC. This gives the protein CASSETGVSYEQYF. V usage is TRBV19 and J usage is TRBJ2-7, with 8 bases that match TRBD1. V trimming: 5 bases; J trimming: 0 bases; junction bases outside the gene matches: 3. The germline CDR1 and CDR2 sequences are LNHDA and SQIVND (reference sequence). The CDR3 has 14 amino acids.

The V and J genes are TRBV18 and TRBJ2-1; TRBD2 agrees at 7 bases. The CDR3 loop spans 16 amino acids. Germline V gene sequence: CDR1 KGHSH, CDR2 LQKENI. V gave up 3 bases and J gave up 4 bases; unmatched junction bases: 9. In DNA form, the CDR3 reads TGTGCCAGCTCACCCTCCGGGACTACTGAATACAATGAGCAGTTCTTC. This encodes CASSPSGTTEYNEQFF.

The chain recombines TRBV2 with TRBJ2-7; tentative D call: TRBD2 (5 bases). The CDR3 sequence is 15 residues long. CDR1 and CDR2 from the germline V gene are SNHLY and FYNNEI. Trimming left V 6 bases short and J 7 bases short, with 22 bases between. The chain's CDR3 is CASSQQSPQRREQYF. CDR3 nucleotides: TGTGCCAGCAGCCAACAAAGCCCTCAGCGGCGTGAGCAGTACTTC.

To note about this clone: Distinct nucleotide sequences in the sample also encode this CDR3. The chain employs TRBV28 and TRBJ2-7; D remains unclear. The CDR3 has 12 amino acids. The V and J ends lost 2 bases and 4 bases respectively, with 6 bases between them. The germline V gene has CDR1 MDHEN and CDR2 SYDVKM. The CDR3 bases are TGTGCCAGCAGTTTAATGGGTTACGAGCAGTACTTC. Translation: CASSLMGYEQYF.

The rearrangement joins TRBV27 to TRBJ2-5, with 9 bases fitting TRBD2. V lost 3 bases and J lost 5; bases outside the gene matches: 4. CDR3 length: 14 residues. Per the germline V gene, CDR1 is MNHEY and CDR2 is SMNVEV (reference sequence). The CDR3 nucleotides read TGTGCCAGCAGTTTCCTAGCGGGACTGGAGACCCAGTACTTC. This sequence encodes CASSFLAGLETQYF.

The gene calls are TRBV12-5 and TRBJ2-2, with TRBD2 matching 11 bases. V shed 1 base and J 4 bases; nucleotides not matched to a gene: 11. This CDR3 is 19 amino acids long. Germline CDR1 is LGHNT and CDR2 is FRNRAP. The CDR3 region has the DNA TGTGCTAGTGGTTTGGCGACTAGCGGGAATAGAGGAAGCACCGGGGAGCTGTTTTTT. This translates into CASGLATSGNRGSTGELFF. The full variable domain, completed using reference TRBV12-5 and TRBJ2-2, is DARVTQTPRHKVTEMGQEVTMRCQPILGHNTVFWYRQTMMQGLELLAYFRNRAPLDDSGMPKDRFSAEMPDATLATLKIQPSEPRDSAVYFCASGLATSGNRGSTGELFFGEGSRLTVL.

V usage is TRBV27 and J usage is TRBJ1-3; TRBD1 is a possible D gene (5 bases). Trimming took 1 base from V and 1 from J, leaving 11 bases between them. The CDR3 has 16 residues. Per germline, CDR1 MNHEY and CDR2 SMNVEV (reference sequence). The DNA for the CDR3 is TGTGCCAGCAGTTTATTGGGACCCGGGTCTGGAAACACCATATATTTT. Its translation is CASSLLGPGSGNTIYF.

The V and J genes are TRBV27 and TRBJ1-2; TRBD1 matches at 8 bases. J gave up 4 bases and V 6 bases, and 7 bases lay outside the gene matches. This CDR3 is built from 14 residues. Germline assignment: CDR1 MNHEY and CDR2 SMNVEV (reference sequence). In nucleotides, the CDR3 is TGTGCCAGCAGCACCAGGGGGCTCGGCTATGGCTACACCTTC. It yields the protein CASSTRGLGYGYTF.

The chain carries TRBV10-2 and TRBJ1-2, with no clear D. Looked up from germline, CDR1 is WSHSY and CDR2 is SAAADI. The length of the CDR3 is 16 residues. V dropped 0 bases and J dropped 6 bases, with 17 bases sitting between them. The CDR3 protein is CASSESGIVPPDGYTF. The CDR3 nucleotides are TGCGCCAGCAGTGAGTCCGGGATTGTCCCCCCCGATGGCTACACCTTC.

This clone has a single count. The rearrangement joins TRBV11-3 to TRBJ2-2; 7 bases agree with TRBD2. The CDR3 spans 18 residues. CDR1 SGHNT and CDR2 YENEEA come from the germline V gene. V lost 1 base to trimming and J lost 4 bases; unmatched junction nucleotides: 12. The CDR3 here is CASSLGLGRELTTGELFF. The CDR3 DNA follows: TGTGCCAGCAGCTTAGGCCTTGGGCGGGAGTTAACCACCGGGGAGCTGTTTTTT. The full variable domain, its missing parts supplied by reference TRBV11-3 and TRBJ2-2, is EAGVVQSPRYKIIEKKQPVAFWCNPISGHNTLYWYLQNLGQGPELLIRYENEEAVDDSQLPKDRFSAERLKGVDSTLKIQPAELGDSAVYLCASSLGLGRELTTGELFFGEGSRLTVL.

This clone was counted only a few times. This chain uses TRBV19 with TRBJ1-5; D possibly corresponds to TRBD1 (5 bases). Per the germline V gene, CDR1 is LNHDA and CDR2 is SQIVND (reference sequence). Trimming shortened V by 7 bases and J by 7 bases, and 11 bases separated the two germline ends. CDR3 size: 12 residues. CDR3 residues: CASMIQGQPQHF. CDR3 DNA sequence: TGTGCCAGTATGATCCAGGGACAGCCCCAGCATTTT.

This chain uses TRBV15 with TRBJ1-5, with 8 bases aligning to TRBD1. Germline CDR1 is LNHNV and CDR2 is YYDKDF (reference sequence). The ends lost 0 bases at V and 6 bases at J; junction bases unmatched: 4. The length of the CDR3 is 15 residues. This CDR3 reads CATSRDWQGAQPQHF. The CDR3 bases are TGTGCCACCAGCAGAGATTGGCAGGGGGCTCAGCCCCAGCATTTT.

This clone was seen once. This chain joins TRBV14 and TRBJ2-7; D is ambiguous. The germline gives CDR1 SGHDN, CDR2 FVKESK. The CDR3 is 13 amino acids. Trimming shortened V by 4 bases and J by 0 bases, and 7 bases separated the two germline ends. The CDR3 loop is CASSRGISYEQYF. In DNA, the CDR3 is TGTGCCAGCAGCCGTGGGATCTCCTACGAGCAGTACTTC. Complete variable domain (other parts from reference TRBV14 and TRBJ2-7): EAGVTQFPSHSVIEKGQTVTLRCDPISGHDNLYWYRRVMGKEIKFLLHFVKESKQDESGMPNNRFLAERTGGTYSTLKVQPAELEDSGVYFCASSRGISYEQYFGPGTRLTVT.

This clone was seen only once. The CDR3 bases are TGTGCCAGCAGCTTGGGACCAGGGAAGGACGAGCAGTACTTC. Encoded protein: CASSLGPGKDEQYF. The chain carries TRBV5-6 and TRBJ2-7; TRBD1 is a possible D gene (5 bases). Germline assignment: CDR1 SGHDT and CDR2 YYEEEE. The V gene lost 0 bases and the J gene lost 5 bases, with 12 bases spanning the gap. The CDR3 consists of 14 residues.

V usage is TRBV7-2 and J usage is TRBJ2-1, with D possibly being TRBD2 (5 bases). In germline, CDR1 is SGHTA, CDR2 FQGNSA. Trimming pared 3 bases from V and 2 bases from J, leaving 14 bases between. This CDR3 contains 16 residues. The CDR3 reads CASSFAGVFAYNEQFF. CDR3 sequence (DNA): TGTGCCAGCAGCTTCGCCGGGGTTTTTGCCTACAATGAGCAGTTCTTC.

The chain combines TRBV15 with TRBJ2-1; TRBD2 aligns across 8 bases. The CDR3 spans 17 residues. CDR1 LNHNV and CDR2 YYDKDF come from the germline V gene (reference sequence). V lost 4 bases to trimming and J lost 2 bases; unmatched junction nucleotides: 10. Written as DNA, the CDR3 is TGTGCCACCAGCAAAAGGGAGGGACTAGGGACCTACAATGAGCAGTTCTTC. Its translation is CATSKREGLGTYNEQFF. The whole variable domain, filled in from reference TRBV15 and TRBJ2-1, reads DAMVIQNPRYQVTQFGKPVTLSCSQTLNHNVMYWYQQKSSQAPKLLFHYYDKDFNNEADTPDNFQSRRPNTSFCFLDIRSPGLGDTAMYLCATSKREGLGTYNEQFFGPGTRLTVL.

J is TRBJ2-1 and V is TRBV7-9, with 10 bases matching TRBD2. The CDR3 sequence is 16 residues long. Germline loops: CDR1 SEHNR, CDR2 FQNEAQ (reference sequence). With 4 bases clipped from V and 5 bases from J, the junction kept 8 bases outside the gene matches. CDR3 sequence reads: CASSSPLAGEDNEQFF. The CDR3 region has the DNA TGTGCCAGCAGCTCCCCTCTAGCGGGAGAGGACAATGAGCAGTTCTTC.

The V gene is TRBV27, the J gene TRBJ2-7, with D tentatively TRBD1 or TRBD2 (6 bases each). The CDR3 runs 16 residues. The germline V gene has CDR1 MNHEY and CDR2 SMNVEV (reference sequence). V was trimmed by 2 bases and J by 4 bases, leaving 18 bases between them. This CDR3 is CASSLQGRGGRYEQYF. CDR3 sequence (DNA): TGTGCCAGCAGTTTACAGGGGCGAGGAGGGAGGTACGAGCAGTACTTC.

The gene calls are TRBV10-1 and TRBJ2-2; no reliable D call. CDR1 WNHNN and CDR2 SYGVQD come from the germline V gene (reference sequence). V was cut by 0 bases and J by 6 bases, with 5 bases left in between. CDR3 length: 13 residues. CDR3 amino acids: CASSESFPGELFF. As DNA, the CDR3 is TGCGCCAGCAGTGAGTCATTCCCCGGGGAGCTGTTTTTT.

The rearrangement joins TRBV14 to TRBJ2-2; possible D gene TRBD1, 6 bases. Germline V gene data show CDR1 as SGHDN and CDR2 as FVKESK. The CDR3 covers 15 residues. The V end lost 1 base, the J end lost 1 base, and 7 bases lay between the germline ends. In DNA, the CDR3 is TGTGCCAGCAGCCAAGTCAGGGGGAACACCGGGGAGCTGTTTTTT. Translated, it gives CASSQVRGNTGELFF.

In the case of this clone: The sample holds other DNA sequences that translate to the same CDR3. The rearrangement joins TRBV15 to TRBJ2-7, with D unresolved. Germline V gives CDR1 LNHNV, CDR2 YYDKDF (reference sequence). V shed 2 bases and J shed 3 bases, with 5 bases lying between them. The CDR3 loop spans 12 amino acids. The DNA of the CDR3 is TGTGCCACCAGCAGAAGAAGCTACGAGCAGTACTTC. Amino acid sequence: CATSRRSYEQYF.

The chain employs TRBV4-1 and TRBJ2-5; D might be TRBD1 (5 bases). The CDR3 is 15 amino acids. Germline CDR1 is MGHRA and CDR2 is YSYEKL. V gave up 0 bases and J gave up 1 base, with 9 bases separating them. CDR3 region: CASSQDGRVQETQYF. In DNA, the CDR3 is TGCGCCAGCAGCCAAGATGGCAGGGTCCAAGAGACCCAGTACTTC.